This T cell receptor beta chain was sequenced in a study of blood T cell repertoires in COVID-19. Study background: COVID-19 samples, acute and convalescent, were from the United States, Italy and Spain.

How the authors handled the data: Amplification of reference gene primers was used by the study to estimate nucleated cell counts. Generated by immunoSEQ multiplex PCR, the TCRdb table keeps only in-frame clones and is missing some. D and trimming come from the DNA, and the V and J calls and clone size come from that table. The data show tens of thousands of clones, about 86% seen once. Germline V gene data show CDR1 as LNHNV and CDR2 as YYDKDF (reference sequence). The CDR3 spans 15 residues. V dropped 1 base and J dropped 7 bases, with 14 bases sitting between them. V usage is TRBV15 and J usage is TRBJ2-1; possibly TRBD2 for D (6 bases). Sequencing used peripheral blood. The sequence was obtained from a woman aged 70-85 years with acute or convalescent COVID-19. Here the CDR3 DNA reads TGTGCCACCAGCAGAGGACTAGGCGCAGTAAATGAGCAGTTCTTC. Translated, it gives CATSRGLGAVNEQFF.